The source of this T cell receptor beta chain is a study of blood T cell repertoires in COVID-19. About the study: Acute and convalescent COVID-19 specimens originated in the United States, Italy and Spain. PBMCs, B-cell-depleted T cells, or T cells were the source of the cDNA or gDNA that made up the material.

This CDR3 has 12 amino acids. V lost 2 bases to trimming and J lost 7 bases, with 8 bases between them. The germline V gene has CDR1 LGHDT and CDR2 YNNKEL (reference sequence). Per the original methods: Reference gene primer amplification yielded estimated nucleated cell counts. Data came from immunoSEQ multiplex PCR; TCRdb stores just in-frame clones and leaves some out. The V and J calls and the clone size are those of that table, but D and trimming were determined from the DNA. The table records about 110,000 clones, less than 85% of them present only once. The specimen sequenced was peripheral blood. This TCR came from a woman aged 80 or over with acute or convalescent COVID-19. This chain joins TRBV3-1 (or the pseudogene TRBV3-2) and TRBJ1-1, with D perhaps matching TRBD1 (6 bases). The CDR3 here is CASSQTGSEAFF. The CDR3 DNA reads TGTGCCAGCAGCCAAACAGGGAGTGAAGCTTTCTTT.